Listed below are T cell receptor beta chains from one sample, sequenced in a study of blood T cell repertoires in COVID-19. Only in-frame clones appear in the TCRdb table, and some are missing; sequencing was by immunoSEQ multiplex PCR. The data show some 200,000 clones, around 83% seen once. What was sequenced was peripheral blood. These receptor sequences come from a woman between 70 and 85 years old with COVID-19, enrolled during active disease. The CDR3 runs from the conserved cysteine through the conserved F or W. Clone sizes are given selectively: once, few, many, or a class where the clone is expanded.

J gene: TRBJ2-5; V gene: TRBV7-6; clone size: .; CDR3 protein: CASSTTGTGETQYF
J gene: TRBJ2-6; V gene: TRBV5-1; clone size: .; CDR3 protein: CASSAGQGLASGANVLTF
J gene: TRBJ2-7; V gene: TRBV15; clone size: once; CDR3 protein: CATSRDQGAPGLAHSYEQYF
J gene: TRBJ1-3; V gene: TRBV5-5; clone size: few; CDR3 protein: CASSVGPGGNTIYF
J gene: TRBJ2-3; V gene: TRBV7-9; clone size: .; CDR3 protein: CASSSVQGRITDTQYF
J gene: TRBJ1-1; V gene: TRBV19; clone size: .; CDR3 protein: CASSRRTGGAYGPEAFF
J gene: TRBJ2-5; V gene: TRBV27; clone size: .; CDR3 protein: CASSGIGGQGALTQYF
J gene: TRBJ2-7; V gene: TRBV6-5; clone size: .; CDR3 protein: CASRTTSGRPPRIHF
J gene: TRBJ1-2; V gene: TRBV6-6; clone size: few; CDR3 protein: CASRGTGANYGYTF
J gene: TRBJ2-5; V gene: TRBV5-4; clone size: .; CDR3 protein: CASSFRTGGSQETQYF
J gene: TRBJ1-1; V gene: TRBV7-2; clone size: few; CDR3 protein: CASSLATGGYYTEAFF
J gene: TRBJ2-1; V gene: TRBV6-2/TRBV6-3; clone size: .; CDR3 protein: CASSYSFRTETSYNEQFF
J gene: TRBJ2-2; V gene: TRBV7-2; clone size: .; CDR3 protein: CASKGASGLAGELFF
J gene: TRBJ1-5; V gene: TRBV7-2; clone size: .; CDR3 protein: CASSPERNQPQHF
J gene: TRBJ1-1; V gene: TRBV5-4; clone size: .; CDR3 protein: CASSLEQGAEAFF
J gene: TRBJ1-1; V gene: TRBV30; clone size: .; CDR3 protein: CAWSVLRQGNTEAFF
J gene: TRBJ1-4; V gene: TRBV6-2/TRBV6-3; clone size: .; CDR3 protein: CASSYISTNEKLFF
J gene: TRBJ2-1; V gene: TRBV30; clone size: .; CDR3 protein: CAWQGLYNEQFF
J gene: TRBJ1-1; V gene: TRBV30; clone size: .; CDR3 protein: CAWSRGGWNTEAFF
J gene: TRBJ1-4; V gene: TRBV28; clone size: .; CDR3 protein: CASSSTGDLNEKLFF
J gene: TRBJ2-5; V gene: TRBV7-2; clone size: .; CDR3 protein: CASSGKRAGAQETQYF
J gene: TRBJ2-1; V gene: TRBV27; clone size: .; CDR3 protein: CASSSRSFYNEQFF
J gene: TRBJ1-2; V gene: TRBV28; clone size: .; CDR3 protein: CASSLGQGAIGYTF
J gene: TRBJ2-1; V gene: TRBV19; clone size: .; CDR3 protein: CASSIRFLQGAYNEQFF
J gene: TRBJ1-5; V gene: TRBV18; clone size: .; CDR3 protein: CASSPNRGGQPQHF
J gene: TRBJ2-3; V gene: TRBV3-1/TRBV3-2; clone size: .; CDR3 protein: CASSHDYSDTQYF
J gene: TRBJ2-2; V gene: TRBV9; clone size: .; CDR3 protein: CASSVASGQNTGELFF
J gene: TRBJ2-1; V gene: TRBV2; clone size: once; CDR3 protein: CASSSTSANAYRNEQFF
J gene: TRBJ1-2; V gene: TRBV5-4; clone size: once; CDR3 protein: CASSPGTGGRGYGYTF
J gene: TRBJ1-5; V gene: TRBV6-6; clone size: .; CDR3 protein: CASTQRQAGNQPQHF
J gene: TRBJ2-7; V gene: TRBV7-2; clone size: .; CDR3 protein: CASSQFGGLAAYEQYF
J gene: TRBJ1-5; V gene: TRBV6-5; clone size: .; CDR3 protein: CASGGAYNQPQHF
J gene: TRBJ1-2; V gene: TRBV14; clone size: .; CDR3 protein: CASSPQTGIYGYTF
J gene: TRBJ1-1; V gene: TRBV28; clone size: .; CDR3 protein: CASRLATEAFF
J gene: TRBJ1-2; V gene: TRBV19; clone size: .; CDR3 protein: CASSIGPYGYTF
J gene: TRBJ1-3; V gene: TRBV30; clone size: .; CDR3 protein: CAWHRGAGNTIYF
J gene: TRBJ2-1; V gene: TRBV11-2; clone size: .; CDR3 protein: CASSLRSSGRGNEQFF
J gene: TRBJ1-1; V gene: TRBV30; clone size: .; CDR3 protein: CAWSGGHLEAFF
J gene: TRBJ2-7; V gene: TRBV9; clone size: .; CDR3 protein: CASSNGLAGDGEQYF
J gene: TRBJ2-1; V gene: TRBV9; clone size: .; CDR3 protein: CASSVATGNEQFF
J gene: TRBJ2-1; V gene: TRBV5-6; clone size: .; CDR3 protein: CASSLRLAGSYNEQFF
J gene: TRBJ1-3; V gene: TRBV5-4; clone size: .; CDR3 protein: CASGQDRGSGNTIYF
J gene: TRBJ1-5; V gene: TRBV7-9; clone size: .; CDR3 protein: CASSEEAQGAGSNQPQHF
J gene: TRBJ1-1; V gene: TRBV27; clone size: once; CDR3 protein: CASSRGGDTEAFF
J gene: TRBJ2-5; V gene: TRBV30; clone size: .; CDR3 protein: CAWSRGLAGAVGETQYF
J gene: TRBJ2-1; V gene: TRBV3-1/TRBV3-2; clone size: .; CDR3 protein: CASSQGSLAVYNEQFF
J gene: TRBJ1-1; V gene: TRBV5-1; clone size: once; CDR3 protein: CASTGGTEAFF
J gene: TRBJ2-2; V gene: TRBV9; clone size: .; CDR3 protein: CASSVQGNTGELFF
J gene: TRBJ1-2; V gene: TRBV18; clone size: .; CDR3 protein: CASSPGTGGARDGYTF
J gene: TRBJ2-2; V gene: TRBV4-2; clone size: few; CDR3 protein: CASSQLRFGTSGRISNTGELFF
J gene: TRBJ1-4; V gene: TRBV9; clone size: .; CDR3 protein: CASSAHRGGGEKLFF
J gene: TRBJ1-2; V gene: TRBV4-3; clone size: .; CDR3 protein: CASSQGDPGYGYTF
J gene: TRBJ2-1; V gene: TRBV5-1; clone size: .; CDR3 protein: CASSLLGGNEQFF
J gene: TRBJ2-7; V gene: TRBV27; clone size: .; CDR3 protein: CASSLYFARTGPYEQYF
J gene: TRBJ1-1; V gene: TRBV6-4; clone size: .; CDR3 protein: CASSGESTFQLNTEAFF